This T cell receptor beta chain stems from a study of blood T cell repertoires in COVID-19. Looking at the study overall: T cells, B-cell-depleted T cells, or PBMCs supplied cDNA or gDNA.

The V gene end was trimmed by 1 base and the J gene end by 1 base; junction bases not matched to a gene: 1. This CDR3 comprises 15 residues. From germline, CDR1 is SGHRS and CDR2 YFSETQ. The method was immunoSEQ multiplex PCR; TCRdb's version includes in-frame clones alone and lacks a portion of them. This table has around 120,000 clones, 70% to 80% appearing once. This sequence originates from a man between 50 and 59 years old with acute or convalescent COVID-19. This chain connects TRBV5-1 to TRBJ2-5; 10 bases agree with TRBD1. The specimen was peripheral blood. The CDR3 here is CASSLWTGGQETQYF. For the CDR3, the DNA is TGCGCCAGCAGCTTGTGGACAGGGGGCCAAGAGACCCAGTACTTC.